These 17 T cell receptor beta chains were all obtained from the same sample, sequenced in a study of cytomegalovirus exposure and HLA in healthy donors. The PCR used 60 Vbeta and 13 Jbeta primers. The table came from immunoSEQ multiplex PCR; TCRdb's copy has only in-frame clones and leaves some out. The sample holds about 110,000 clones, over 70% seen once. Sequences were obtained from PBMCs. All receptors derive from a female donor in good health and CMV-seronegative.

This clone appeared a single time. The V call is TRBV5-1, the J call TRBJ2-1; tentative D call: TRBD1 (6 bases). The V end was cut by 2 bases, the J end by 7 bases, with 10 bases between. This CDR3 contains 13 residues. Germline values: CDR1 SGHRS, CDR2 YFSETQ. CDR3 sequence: CASSLTGLNEQFF. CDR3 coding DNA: TGCGCCAGCAGCTTAACAGGGCTAAATGAGCAGTTCTTC.

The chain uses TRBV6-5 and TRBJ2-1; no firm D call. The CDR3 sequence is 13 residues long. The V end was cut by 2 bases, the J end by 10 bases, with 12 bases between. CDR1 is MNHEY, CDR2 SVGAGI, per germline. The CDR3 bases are TGTGCCAGCAGTTACCGAGGAGATCGGGAGCAGTTCTTC. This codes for CASSYRGDREQFF.

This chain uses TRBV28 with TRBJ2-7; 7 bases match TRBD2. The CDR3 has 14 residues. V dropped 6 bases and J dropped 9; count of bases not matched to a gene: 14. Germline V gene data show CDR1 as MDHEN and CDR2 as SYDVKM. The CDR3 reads CASSPSRLAVVQYF. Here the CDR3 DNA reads TGTGCCAGCAGCCCGTCCCGGCTAGCGGTGGTGCAGTACTTC.

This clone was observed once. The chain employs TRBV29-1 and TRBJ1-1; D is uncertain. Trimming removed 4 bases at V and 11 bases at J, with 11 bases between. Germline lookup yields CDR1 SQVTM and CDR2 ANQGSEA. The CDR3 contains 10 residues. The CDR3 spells CSVAGSRAFF. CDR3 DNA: TGCAGCGTTGCGGGGTCGCGGGCTTTCTTT.

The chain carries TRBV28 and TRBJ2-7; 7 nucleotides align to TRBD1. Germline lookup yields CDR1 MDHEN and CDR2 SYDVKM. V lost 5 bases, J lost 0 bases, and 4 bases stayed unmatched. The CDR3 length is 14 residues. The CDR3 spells CASSMDRTSYEQYF. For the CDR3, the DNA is TGTGCCAGCAGTATGGACAGGACCTCCTACGAGCAGTACTTC. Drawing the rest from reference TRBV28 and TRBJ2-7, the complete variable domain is DVKVTQSSRYLVKRTGEKVFLECVQDMDHENMFWYRQDPGLGLRLIYFSYDVKMKEKGDIPEGYSVSREKKERFSLILESASTNQTSMYLCASSMDRTSYEQYFGPGTRLTVT.

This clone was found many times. This chain's CDR3 is CASSQFSGGPNNEQFF. The CDR3 bases are TGCGCCAGCAGCCAATTTAGCGGGGGACCAAACAATGAGCAGTTCTTC. This chain uses TRBV4-3 with TRBJ2-1, with TRBD2 matching over 9 bases. V lost 2 bases to trimming and J lost 5 bases; unmatched junction nucleotides: 7. The CDR3 runs to 16 residues. The V gene's germline CDR1 is LGHNA and CDR2 YSLEER.

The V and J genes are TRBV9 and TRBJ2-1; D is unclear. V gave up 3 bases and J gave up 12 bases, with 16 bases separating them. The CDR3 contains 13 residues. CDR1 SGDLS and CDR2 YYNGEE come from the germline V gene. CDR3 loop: CASSAVNYDRQFF. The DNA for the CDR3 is TGTGCCAGCAGCGCCGTAAACTACGATCGGCAGTTCTTC.

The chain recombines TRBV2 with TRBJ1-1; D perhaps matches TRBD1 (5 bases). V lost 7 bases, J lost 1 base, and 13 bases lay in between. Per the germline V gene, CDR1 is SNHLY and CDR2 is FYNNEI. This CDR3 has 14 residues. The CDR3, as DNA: TGTGCCAGCAACCGCCGGGGGAGGAACACTGAAGCTTTCTTT. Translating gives CASNRRGRNTEAFF.

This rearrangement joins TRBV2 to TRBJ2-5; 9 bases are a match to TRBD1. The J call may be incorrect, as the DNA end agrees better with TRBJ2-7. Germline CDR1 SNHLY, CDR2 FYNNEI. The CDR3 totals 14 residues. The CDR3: CASRVGTGPYEQYF. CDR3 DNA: TGTGCCAGCAGGGTCGGGACAGGGCCCTACGAGCAGTACTTC.

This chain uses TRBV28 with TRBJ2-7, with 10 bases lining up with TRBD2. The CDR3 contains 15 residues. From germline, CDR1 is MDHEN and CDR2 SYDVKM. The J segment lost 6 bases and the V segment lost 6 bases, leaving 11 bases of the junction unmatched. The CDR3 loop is CASRGGGVAGGEQYF. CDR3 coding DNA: TGTGCCAGCAGGGGGGGCGGGGTAGCGGGAGGCGAGCAGTACTTC.

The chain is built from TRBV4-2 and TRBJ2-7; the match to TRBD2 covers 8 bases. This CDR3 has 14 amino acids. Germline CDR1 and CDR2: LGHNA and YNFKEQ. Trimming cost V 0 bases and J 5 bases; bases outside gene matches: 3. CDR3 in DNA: TGTGCCAGCAGCCAAGAGAGCGGGAGTCACGAGCAGTACTTC. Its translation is CASSQESGSHEQYF.

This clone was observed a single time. The DNA of the CDR3 is TGTGCCAGCAGTTGGTCCTCGGGACAGACTAACTATGGCTACACCTTC. This gives the protein CASSWSSGQTNYGYTF. V is TRBV27 and J is TRBJ1-2; 7 nucleotides align to TRBD1. The germline V gene encodes CDR1 MNHEY and CDR2 SMNVEV (reference sequence). The trim removed 4 bases at V and 0 bases at J, leaving 8 bases unmatched. There are 16 residues in the CDR3.

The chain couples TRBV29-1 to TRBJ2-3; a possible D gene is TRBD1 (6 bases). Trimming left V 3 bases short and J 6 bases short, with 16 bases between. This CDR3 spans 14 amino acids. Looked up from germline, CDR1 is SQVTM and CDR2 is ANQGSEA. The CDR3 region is CSVEVGALEDTQYF. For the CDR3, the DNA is TGCAGCGTTGAGGTGGGGGCCCTCGAGGATACGCAGTATTTT.

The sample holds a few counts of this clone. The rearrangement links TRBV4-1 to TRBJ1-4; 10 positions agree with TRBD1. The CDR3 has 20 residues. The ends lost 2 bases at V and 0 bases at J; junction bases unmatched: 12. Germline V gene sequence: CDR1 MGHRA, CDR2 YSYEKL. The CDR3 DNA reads TGCGCCAGCAGCCAATATATATCCGGGACAGGGGTTGCAACTAATGAAAAACTGTTTTTT. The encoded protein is CASSQYISGTGVATNEKLFF.

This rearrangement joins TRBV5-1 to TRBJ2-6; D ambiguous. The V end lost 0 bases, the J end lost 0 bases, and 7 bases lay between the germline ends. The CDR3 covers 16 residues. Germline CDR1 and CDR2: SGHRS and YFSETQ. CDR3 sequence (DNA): TGCGCCAGCAGCTTGGCCTGGGCCTCTGGGGCCAACGTCCTGACTTTC. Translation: CASSLAWASGANVLTF.

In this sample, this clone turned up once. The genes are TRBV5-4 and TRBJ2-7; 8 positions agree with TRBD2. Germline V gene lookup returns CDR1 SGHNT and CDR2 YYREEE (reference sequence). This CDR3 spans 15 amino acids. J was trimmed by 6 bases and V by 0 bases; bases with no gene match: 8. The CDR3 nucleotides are TGTGCCAGCAGCTTGGCCGGGACTAGGGCCCGCGAGCAGTACTTC. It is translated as CASSLAGTRAREQYF.

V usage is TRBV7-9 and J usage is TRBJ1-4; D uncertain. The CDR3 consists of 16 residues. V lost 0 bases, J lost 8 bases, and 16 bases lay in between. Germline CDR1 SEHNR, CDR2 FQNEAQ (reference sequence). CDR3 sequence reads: CASSLAPDPGGEKLFF. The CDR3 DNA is TGTGCCAGCAGCTTAGCACCGGACCCAGGCGGGGAAAAACTGTTTTTT.